This T cell receptor beta chain appears in the sequencing data of a study of breast tumors, draining lymph nodes, adjacent tissues. Study-wide results and limits: That most tumor T cells come from lymph nodes remained unproven.

A word on this clonotype: What it binds is not known.

CDR1 is LGHNA and CDR2 is YNFKEQ in the germline V gene. V lost 4 bases, J lost 0 bases, and 11 bases stayed unmatched. This CDR3 comprises 18 residues. TCRdb redid the calling of the multiplex PCR reads with MiXCR, one entry per CDR3 protein. Among fewer than 80,000 distinct CDR3 sequences listed, around two fifths were seen once. This sequence joins TRBV4-2 and TRBJ2-1, with 8 bases fitting TRBD1. Sequenced material: breast tumor tissue. The sequence was collected from a female donor with breast cancer. Some clones in this sample may be carry-over from other donors' samples. In DNA form, the CDR3 reads TGTGCCAGCAGCCGCCCCACAGGGGGATTAAGCTCCTACAATGAGCAGTTCTTC. It yields the protein CASSRPTGGLSSYNEQFF.